Shown below are 16 T cell receptor beta chains from a single sample sequenced in a study of cytomegalovirus exposure and HLA in healthy donors. The PCR had 60 Vbeta and 13 Jbeta primers. Method: immunoSEQ multiplex PCR; TCRdb's copy keeps in-frame clones and lacks some. The repertoire holds 150,000 to 200,000 clones, with around three quarters as singletons. Sequencing was done on a sample of PBMCs. These receptors came from a woman aged 50 to 60 in good health and CMV-seronegative.

The count of this clone is one. The chain carries TRBV7-2 and TRBJ2-5; D might be TRBD2 (5 bases). The CDR3 sequence is 13 residues long. V was trimmed by 3 bases and J by 2 bases, leaving 7 bases between them. CDR1 is SGHTA and CDR2 is FQGNSA in the germline V gene. CDR3 sequence (DNA): TGTGCCAGCAGCTTTGGACTTCAAGAGACCCAGTACTTC. Translated, it gives CASSFGLQETQYF. Full variable domain (missing parts from reference TRBV7-2 and TRBJ2-5): GAGVSQSPSNKVTEKGKDVELRCDPISGHTALYWYRQSLGQGLEFLIYFQGNSAPDKSGLPSDRFSAERTGGSVSTLTIQRTQQEDSAVYLCASSFGLQETQYFGPGTRLLVL.

The rearrangement uses TRBV5-5 and TRBJ2-2, with a tentative D call TRBD1 (5 bases). Germline V gene sequence: CDR1 SGHKS, CDR2 YYEKEE (reference sequence). The CDR3 covers 16 residues. V lost 0 bases to trimming and J lost 6 bases, with 15 bases between them. The CDR3 protein is CASSLVPGPRAGELFF. The CDR3 bases are TGTGCCAGCAGCTTGGTCCCAGGGCCACGCGCCGGGGAGCTGTTTTTT.

This chain joins TRBV4-1 and TRBJ2-3; TRBD2 might be the D (5 bases). This CDR3 has 12 amino acids. The ends were cut back, 0 bases at V and 11 bases at J, with 9 bases in the middle. CDR1 is MGHRA, CDR2 YSYEKL, per germline. CDR3 bases: TGCGCCAGCAGCCAAGACGGGGAAAAGCAGTATTTT. Amino acid sequence: CASSQDGEKQYF.

The sample holds a few counts of this clone. This sequence joins TRBV5-6 and TRBJ1-5, with a possible D match to TRBD1 (6 bases). CDR3 length equals 16 residues. Trimming took 4 bases from V and 2 from J, leaving 16 bases between them. Germline CDR1 is SGHDT and CDR2 is YYEEEE. The DNA for the CDR3 is TGTGCCAGCAGCGCAAGGGGGGGGATCGGCAATCAGCCCCAGCATTTT. This encodes CASSARGGIGNQPQHF. The full variable domain, rest sourced from reference TRBV5-6 and TRBJ1-5, is DAGVTQSPTHLIKTRGQQVTLRCSPKSGHDTVSWYQQALGQGPQFIFQYYEEEERQRGNFPDRFSGHQFPNYSSELNVNALLLGDSALYLCASSARGGIGNQPQHFGDGTRLSIL.

Concerning this clone itself: At one of its ends the junction is not consistent with the germline gene, which may arise from a read error. Different DNA sequences within this sample yield the same CDR3. The CDR3 region has the DNA TGTTCCAGCAGCTTAGGGGGCGATCAGCCCCAGCATTTT. Encoded protein: CSSSLGGDQPQHF. The rearrangement uses TRBV7-9 and TRBJ1-5; 7 bases are a match to TRBD1. The germline CDR1 and CDR2 sequences are SEHNR and FQNEAQ (reference sequence). CDR3 length equals 13 residues.

In this sample, this clone turned up a few times. This chain joins TRBV19 and TRBJ1-2; no clear D. This CDR3 region has 11 residues. The V gene lost 5 bases and the J gene lost 5 bases, with 6 bases spanning the gap. The germline V gene has CDR1 LNHDA and CDR2 SQIVND (reference sequence). The CDR3 here is CASSLTYGYTF. In DNA form, the CDR3 reads TGTGCCAGTAGTCTCACTTATGGCTACACCTTC. The complete variable domain, with remaining parts taken from reference TRBV19 and TRBJ1-2, reads DGGITQSPKYLFRKEGQNVTLSCEQNLNHDAMYWYRQDPGQGLRLIYYSQIVNDFQKGDIAEGYSVSREKKESFPLTVTSAQKNPTAFYLCASSLTYGYTFGSGTRLTVV.

The rearrangement joins TRBV9 to TRBJ1-2; a possible D gene is TRBD1 (6 bases). Germline V gives CDR1 SGDLS, CDR2 YYNGEE. V lost 3 bases to trimming and J lost 1 base, with 13 bases between them. This CDR3 comprises 15 residues. The CDR3 bases are TGTGCCAGCAGCGCGGAAAGGGGGTATAACTATGGCTACACCTTC. Translating it yields CASSAERGYNYGYTF. Looking up the rest from reference TRBV9 and TRBJ1-2 gives the full variable domain: DSGVTQTPKHLITATGQRVTLRCSPRSGDLSVYWYQQSLDQGLQFLIQYYNGEERAKGNILERFSAQQFPDLHSELNLSSLELGDSALYFCASSAERGYNYGYTFGSGTRLTVV.

This CDR3 is CASKGTSGPYEQYF. For the CDR3, the DNA is TGTGCCAGCAAGGGGACTAGCGGCCCCTACGAGCAGTACTTC. The rearrangement uses TRBV6-5 and TRBJ2-7, with 11 bases aligning to TRBD2. CDR3 length: 14 amino acids. The V segment lost 7 bases and the J segment 2 bases; nucleotides outside the gene matches: 4. Germline V gene data show CDR1 as MNHEY and CDR2 as SVGAGI.

The chain employs TRBV7-6 and TRBJ1-1, with D hard to call. This CDR3 contains 15 residues. The germline gives CDR1 SGHVS, CDR2 FNYEAQ. The ends were cut back, 3 bases at V and 1 base at J, with 12 bases in the middle. As DNA, the CDR3 is TGTGCCAGCAGCTTCTCGGCACAGACGAACACTGAAGCTTTCTTT. The encoded protein is CASSFSAQTNTEAFF. Together with reference TRBV7-6 and TRBJ1-1, the CDR3 gives the full variable domain: GAGVSQSPRYKVTKRGQDVALRCDPISGHVSLYWYRQALGQGPEFLTYFNYEAQQDKSGLPNDRFSAERPEGSISTLTIQRTEQRDSAMYRCASSFSAQTNTEAFFGQGTRLTVV.

The chain uses TRBV9 and TRBJ2-7, with 9 bases fitting TRBD2. The junction had 10 bases not matched to a gene; V was cut back by 4 bases and J by 5 bases. CDR3 length: 15 amino acids. Germline CDR1 reads SGDLS; CDR2 reads YYNGEE. CDR3 nucleotides: TGTGCCAGCAGCTTGTCGGCTAGCGGGACGAACGAGCAGTACTTC. The encoded protein is CASSLSASGTNEQYF. The full variable domain, in which reference TRBV9 and TRBJ2-7 provide the parts outside the CDR3, is DSGVTQTPKHLITATGQRVTLRCSPRSGDLSVYWYQQSLDQGLQFLIQYYNGEERAKGNILERFSAQQFPDLHSELNLSSLELGDSALYFCASSLSASGTNEQYFGPGTRLTVT.

This clone was recorded a few times. This sequence joins TRBV4-1 and TRBJ1-4; D gene uncertain. This CDR3 contains 15 residues. Germline V gene lookup returns CDR1 MGHRA and CDR2 YSYEKL. V was pared by 1 base and J by 0 bases, with 6 bases between. The DNA for the CDR3 is TGCGCCAGCAGCCAAGTGGCAACAACTAATGAAAAACTGTTTTTT. This codes for CASSQVATTNEKLFF.

The chain couples TRBV7-6 to TRBJ2-7; TRBD2 might be the D (5 bases). The CDR3 totals 13 residues. V gave up 0 bases and J gave up 6 bases, with 9 bases separating them. CDR1 SGHVS and CDR2 FNYEAQ come from the germline V gene. CDR3 amino acids: CASSLADYLEQYF. The CDR3, as DNA: TGTGCCAGCAGCTTAGCAGACTACCTCGAGCAGTACTTC.

The chain combines TRBV6-4 with TRBJ1-1; D may be TRBD1 (6 bases). This CDR3 is built from 13 residues. Trimming cost V 6 bases and J 0 bases, with 8 bases left between them. The germline V gene has CDR1 MRHNA and CDR2 SNTAGT. The CDR3: CASRDSMNTEAFF. CDR3 in DNA: TGTGCCAGCAGGGACAGCATGAACACTGAAGCTTTCTTT.

The chain joins TRBV5-1 to TRBJ2-2, with 9 positions matching TRBD2. The germline V gene has CDR1 SGHRS and CDR2 YFSETQ. V lost 0 bases to trimming and J lost 4 bases; unmatched junction nucleotides: 10. The CDR3 has 18 residues. CDR3 amino acids: CASSLAQGLAGPTGELFF. In nucleotides, the CDR3 is TGCGCCAGCAGCTTGGCCCAGGGGCTAGCGGGACCCACCGGGGAGCTGTTTTTT.

This clone was observed a handful of times. The chain employs TRBV2 and TRBJ2-5; maybe TRBD1 (5 bases). Trimming took 6 bases from V and 4 from J, leaving 12 bases between them. This CDR3 is built from 13 residues. Germline V lookup: CDR1 SNHLY, CDR2 FYNNEI. The DNA of the CDR3 is TGTGCCAGCAGGAAGGACATTCCAGAGACCCAGTACTTC. It encodes CASRKDIPETQYF. The complete variable domain, with remaining parts taken from reference TRBV2 and TRBJ2-5, reads EPEVTQTPSHQVTQMGQEVILRCVPISNHLYFYWYRQILGQKVEFLVSFYNNEISEKSEIFDDQFSVERPDGSNFTLKIRSTKLEDSAMYFCASRKDIPETQYFGPGTRLLVL.

This clone was seen more than once but under ten times. V and J are TRBV6-6 and TRBJ1-1; tentatively, D is TRBD1 (6 bases). From germline, CDR1 is MNHNY and CDR2 SVGAGI (reference sequence). Between the trimmed V and J ends, which lost 11 bases and 6 bases, there was a span of 16 bases. The CDR3 spans 12 residues. The CDR3 nucleotides are TGTGCCGGCGGACAGCTAAGCGCTGAAGCTTTCTTT. As protein: CAGGQLSAEAFF.